This T cell receptor (beta chain) was recovered during a study of T cell responses to AZD1222 COVID-19 vaccine. General study findings and limits: AZD1222 recipients seropositive at baseline numbered only 5 or 6.

With respect to this clone: The antigen is undetermined.

The CDR3 is 16 residues long. Germline assignment: CDR1 MDHEN and CDR2 SYDVKM. V was clipped by 11 bases and J by 0 bases, with 20 bases between them. Clones were sequenced by immunoSEQ multiplex PCR, and TCRdb holds only the in-frame ones, with some missing. The sample has about 130,000 clones, approximately 94% seen once. The specimen was peripheral blood, collected on day 0 of AZD1222 vaccination. The receptor was derived from an adult in good health. The chain combines TRBV28 with TRBJ2-1; tentatively, D is TRBD2 (6 bases). The chain's CDR3 is CAVVSGAASSYNEQFF. CDR3 DNA sequence: TGTGCCGTTGTCTCGGGAGCCGCGAGCTCCTACAATGAGCAGTTCTTC.